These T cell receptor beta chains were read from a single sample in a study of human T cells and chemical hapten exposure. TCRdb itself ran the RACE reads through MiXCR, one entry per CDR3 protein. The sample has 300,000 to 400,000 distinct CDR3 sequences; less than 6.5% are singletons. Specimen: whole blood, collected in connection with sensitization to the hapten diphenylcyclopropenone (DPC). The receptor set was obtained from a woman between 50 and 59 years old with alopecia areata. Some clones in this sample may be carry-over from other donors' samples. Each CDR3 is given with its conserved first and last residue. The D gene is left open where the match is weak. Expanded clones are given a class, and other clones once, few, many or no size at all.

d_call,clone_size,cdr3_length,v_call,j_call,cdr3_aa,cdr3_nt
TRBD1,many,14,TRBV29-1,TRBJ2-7,CSVGTGGSSYEQYF,TGCAGCGTCGGTACAGGGGGAAGTTCCTACGAGCAGTACTTC
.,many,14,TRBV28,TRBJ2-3,CASSLPRGTDTQYF,TGTGCCAGCAGTTTGCCCCGGGGAACAGATACGCAGTATTTT
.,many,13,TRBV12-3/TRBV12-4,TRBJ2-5,CASSPRELGTQYF,TGTGCCAGCAGTCCACGGGAGCTTGGGACCCAGTACTTC
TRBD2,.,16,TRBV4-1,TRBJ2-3,CASSPRTSGATDTQYF,TGCGCCAGCAGCCCTAGGACTAGCGGGGCGACAGATACGCAGTATTTT
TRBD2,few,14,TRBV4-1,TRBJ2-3,CASSQSRGGDTQYF,TGCGCCAGCAGCCAATCACGGGGGGGAGATACGCAGTATTTT
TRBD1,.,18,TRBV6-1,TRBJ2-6,CASTLYPGGSSGANVLTF,TGTGCCAGCACTCTGTACCCAGGGGGTTCCTCTGGGGCCAACGTCCTGACTTTC
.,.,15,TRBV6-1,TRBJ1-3,CASSVDGFSGNTIYF,TGTGCCAGCAGTGTCGACGGGTTCTCTGGAAACACCATATATTTT
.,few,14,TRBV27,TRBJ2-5,CASSHSSVQETQYF,TGTGCCAGCAGCCACTCTAGCGTCCAAGAGACCCAGTACTTC
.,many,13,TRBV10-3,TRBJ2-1,CAIRDSSYNEQFF,TGTGCCATCAGGGACTCCTCCTACAATGAGCAGTTCTTC
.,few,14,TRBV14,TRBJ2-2,CASSQQGHLGELFF,TGTGCCAGCAGCCAACAGGGACACCTCGGGGAGCTGTTTTTT
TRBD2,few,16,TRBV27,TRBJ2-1,CASSSLTSGGADEQFF,TGTGCCAGCAGTTCTCTGACTAGCGGGGGGGCTGATGAGCAGTTCTTC
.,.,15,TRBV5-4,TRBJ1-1,CASSLGGMVNTEAFF,TGTGCCAGCAGCTTGGGGGGTATGGTGAACACTGAAGCTTTCTTT
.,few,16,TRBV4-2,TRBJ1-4,CASSRMIDATNEKLFF,TGTGCCAGCAGCCGGATGATCGATGCAACTAATGAAAAACTGTTTTTT
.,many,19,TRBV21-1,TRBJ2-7,CASSKAETGERVPTYEQYF,TGTGCCAGCAGCAAAGCCGAGACAGGGGAAAGAGTACCCACCTACGAGCAGTACTTC